One and the same sample provided the 22 T cell receptor beta chains below, sequenced in a study of blood T cell repertoires in COVID-19. The protocol was immunoSEQ multiplex PCR, while the TCRdb copy is restricted to in-frame clones and leaves out a portion. This repertoire shows 150,000 to 200,000 clones, about 80% found once; its top ten account for approximately 2%. Source material: peripheral blood. The receptors shown here come from a woman aged 80 or over with acute or convalescent COVID-19.

The genes are TRBV27 and TRBJ2-7; 8 bases are a match to TRBD1. Germline CDR1 is MNHEY and CDR2 is SMNVEV (reference sequence). The CDR3 loop spans 15 amino acids. The V gene end was trimmed by 5 bases and the J gene end by 2 bases; junction bases not matched to a gene: 8. CDR3 protein: CASSPGQGAPYEQYF. As DNA, the CDR3 is TGTGCCAGCAGTCCAGGACAGGGAGCCCCCTACGAGCAGTACTTC.

The count of this clone is one. The CDR3 bases are TGTGCCTGGAGAAGACCAGGCAACTATGGCTACACCTTC. This sequence encodes CAWRRPGNYGYTF. The genes are TRBV30 and TRBJ1-2, with D unclear. This CDR3 is built from 13 residues. Per germline, CDR1 GTSNPN and CDR2 SVGIG (reference sequence). Trimming took off 3 bases at V and 2 bases at J, with 10 bases between the two ends. Variable domain in full (rest from reference TRBV30 and TRBJ1-2): SQTIHQWPATLVQPVGSPLSLECTVEGTSNPNLYWYRQAAGRGLQLLFYSVGIGQISSEVPQNLSASRPQDRQFILSSKKLLLSDSGFYLCAWRRPGNYGYTFGSGTRLTVV.

This clone occurred a few times. The chain carries TRBV5-5 and TRBJ2-3; a possible D gene is TRBD2 (7 bases). The germline gives CDR1 SGHKS, CDR2 YYEKEE (reference sequence). V lost 1 base to trimming and J lost 5 bases, with 20 bases between them. This CDR3 contains 17 residues. In DNA form, the CDR3 reads TGTGCCAGCAGCTTGTTAGGTCATGGGGGGGCGCAAGATACGCAGTATTTT. Protein sequence: CASSLLGHGGAQDTQYF.

The chain is built from TRBV5-1 and TRBJ2-1; 11 bases match TRBD2. J was trimmed by 7 bases and V by 3 bases; bases with no gene match: 6. CDR3 length: 15 residues. CDR1 is SGHRS and CDR2 is YFSETQ in the germline V gene. The CDR3 loop is CASSSGTSGGNEQFF. CDR3 DNA: TGCGCCAGCAGCTCCGGGACTAGCGGAGGTAATGAGCAGTTCTTC. The variable domain in full, with the rest retrieved from reference TRBV5-1 and TRBJ2-1, is KAGVTQTPRYLIKTRGQQVTLSCSPISGHRSVSWYQQTPGQGLQFLFEYFSETQRNKGNFPGRFSGRQFSNSRSEMNVSTLELGDSALYLCASSSGTSGGNEQFFGPGTRLTVL.

The chain combines TRBV5-5 with TRBJ1-5; D gene ambiguous. The germline gives CDR1 SGHKS, CDR2 YYEKEE (reference sequence). The CDR3 covers 15 residues. V lost 2 bases, J lost 4 bases, and 13 bases lay in between. The CDR3 spells CASSLERYPNQPQHF. Written as DNA, the CDR3 is TGTGCCAGCAGCTTAGAGCGGTACCCAAATCAGCCCCAGCATTTT.

The CDR3 DNA sequence: TGTGCCAGCGGCCGATGGGCGTCTTCAAGCAATCAGCCCCAGCATTTT. It codes for CASGRWASSSNQPQHF. V and J are TRBV6-2 or TRBV6-3 and TRBJ1-5; D is unresolved. V lost 8 bases to trimming and J lost 1 base, with 18 bases between them. The CDR3 covers 16 residues. The germline CDR1 and CDR2 sequences are MNHEY and SVGEGT.

The V call is TRBV15, the J call TRBJ2-7; a weak D match, TRBD1 (6 bases). This CDR3 has 14 amino acids. V was cut by 0 bases and J by 2 bases, with 8 bases left in between. Per germline, CDR1 LNHNV and CDR2 YYDKDF (reference sequence). The CDR3 sequence: CATSRDRTAYEQYF. CDR3 DNA sequence: TGTGCCACCAGCAGAGACAGGACAGCCTACGAGCAGTACTTC. The variable domain in full, with the rest retrieved from reference TRBV15 and TRBJ2-7, is DAMVIQNPRYQVTQFGKPVTLSCSQTLNHNVMYWYQQKSSQAPKLLFHYYDKDFNNEADTPDNFQSRRPNTSFCFLDIRSPGLGDTAMYLCATSRDRTAYEQYFGPGTRLTVT.

This clone was seen just once. The chain recombines TRBV28 with TRBJ2-7; 8 nucleotides line up with TRBD1. CDR1 MDHEN and CDR2 SYDVKM come from the germline V gene. This CDR3 is 14 amino acids long. J was trimmed by 7 bases and V by 3 bases; bases with no gene match: 8. This CDR3 is CASSFEAGGREQYF. The CDR3 region has the DNA TGTGCCAGCAGTTTTGAGGCAGGGGGCCGGGAGCAGTACTTC.

V and J are TRBV27 and TRBJ2-7; 13 nucleotides match TRBD2. Germline CDR1 MNHEY, CDR2 SMNVEV (reference sequence). V gave up 6 bases and J gave up 0 bases; unmatched junction bases: 17. The CDR3 contains 20 residues. The CDR3 nucleotides are TGTGCCAGCAGAGCCCTCGGACTAGCGGGAGCTAAGAGGAGCTCCTACGAGCAGTACTTC. Residues: CASRALGLAGAKRSSYEQYF.

This clone was observed a single time. V usage is TRBV4-2 and J usage is TRBJ1-4; the D gene is possibly TRBD1 (5 bases). V shed 1 base and J shed 7 bases, with 16 bases lying between them. The length of the CDR3 is 16 residues. The V gene's germline CDR1 is LGHNA and CDR2 YNFKEQ. CDR3 amino acids: CASSQAQGVDSEKLFF. The CDR3 DNA reads as TGTGCCAGCAGCCAAGCCCAGGGCGTTGATAGTGAAAAACTGTTTTTT.

This chain links TRBV7-2 with TRBJ2-3; tentatively, D is TRBD1 (5 bases). V was clipped by 2 bases and J by 5 bases, with 23 bases between them. The CDR3 totals 18 residues. Germline V gene data show CDR1 as SGHTA and CDR2 as FQGNSA. CDR3 residues: CASSLTLLGALLRDTQYF. CDR3 nucleotide sequence: TGTGCCAGCAGCTTAACACTCTTAGGGGCCCTTCTTCGAGATACGCAGTATTTT.

V and J are TRBV29-1 and TRBJ1-1; perhaps TRBD1 as D (6 bases). This CDR3 contains 12 residues. V lost 6 bases, J lost 4 bases, and 12 bases lay in between. Germline values: CDR1 SQVTM, CDR2 ANQGSEA. The CDR3 protein is CSVSDSITEAFF. DNA of the CDR3: TGCAGCGTCTCGGACAGCATCACTGAAGCTTTCTTT.

This clone was seen only once. The V call is TRBV6-2 or TRBV6-3, the J call TRBJ2-1; no firm D call. Germline V gene data show CDR1 as MNHEY and CDR2 as SVGEGT. This CDR3 region has 12 residues. V was trimmed by 5 bases and J by 7 bases, leaving 9 bases between them. The CDR3: CASSLSQNEQFF. CDR3 sequence (DNA): TGTGCCAGCAGTCTAAGCCAAAATGAGCAGTTCTTC.

A single count supports this clone. V usage is TRBV4-2 and J usage is TRBJ2-2, with 9 bases lining up with TRBD2. V shed 4 bases and J 1 base; nucleotides not matched to a gene: 10. CDR3 length equals 18 residues. The V gene's germline CDR1 is LGHNA and CDR2 YNFKEQ. The CDR3 sequence is CASSPRGAGGGNTGELFF. DNA for the CDR3: TGTGCCAGCAGCCCTAGAGGAGCGGGGGGCGGGAACACCGGGGAGCTGTTTTTT.

The J gene is TRBJ1-1, the V gene TRBV30, with D possibly matching TRBD1 (6 bases). There are 13 residues in the CDR3. Per germline, CDR1 GTSNPN and CDR2 SVGIG (reference sequence). V was trimmed by 5 bases and J by 4 bases, leaving 14 bases between them. The DNA for the CDR3 is TGTGCCTGGGGGGGCCCGGGGTTCACTGAAGCTTTCTTT. This translates into CAWGGPGFTEAFF.

The chain recombines TRBV29-1 with TRBJ2-5, with TRBD2 matching 10 bases. This CDR3 has 15 amino acids. Germline CDR1 is SQVTM and CDR2 is ANQGSEA. The ends lost 2 bases at V and 3 bases at J; junction bases unmatched: 6. The CDR3 region is CSVETSGIDEETQYF. The CDR3, as DNA: TGCAGCGTTGAAACTAGCGGGATTGATGAAGAGACCCAGTACTTC. Combining the CDR3 with reference TRBV29-1 and TRBJ2-5 gives the whole variable domain SAVISQKPSRDICQRGTSLTIQCQVDSQVTMMFWYRQQPGQSLTLIATANQGSEATYESGFVIDKFPISRPNLTFSTLTVSNMSPEDSSIYLCSVETSGIDEETQYFGPGTRLLVL.

The rearrangement uses TRBV6-5 and TRBJ1-3, with unresolved D. V was trimmed by 6 bases and J by 0 bases, leaving 9 bases between them. The CDR3 length is 14 residues. Per the germline V gene, CDR1 is MNHEY and CDR2 is SVGAGI. CDR3 bases: TGTGCCAGCAGATTCGGCGGCTCTGGAAACACCATATATTTT. This translates into CASRFGGSGNTIYF.

The chain couples TRBV7-2 to TRBJ2-3; 11 nucleotides line up with TRBD2. Germline-derived CDR1 and CDR2 are SGHTA and FQGNSA. The CDR3 totals 15 residues. With 6 bases clipped from V and 4 bases from J, the junction kept 6 bases outside the gene matches. CDR3 sequence (DNA): TGTGCCAGCAGGCTAGCACTAGCGGGGGCAGATACGCAGTATTTT. Protein product: CASRLALAGADTQYF.

As for this clone: The same CDR3 is also encoded by other DNA sequences in this sample. The V call is TRBV6-1, the J call TRBJ1-1; 8 bases are shared with TRBD1. Trimming removed 2 bases from V and 3 bases from J; junction bases left unmatched: 2. Per germline, CDR1 MNHNS and CDR2 SASEGT. There are 14 residues in the CDR3. The CDR3: CASSEPTGDTEAFF. The CDR3 DNA reads as TGTGCCAGCAGTGAACCGACAGGGGACACTGAAGCTTTCTTT.

This rearrangement joins TRBV10-3 to TRBJ1-3; 7 bases are a match to TRBD1. CDR3 size: 15 residues. Germline V gene data show CDR1 as ENHRY and CDR2 as SYGVKD. Unmatched junction bases numbered 5, after V lost 5 bases and J lost 1 base. CDR3 sequence: CAISTGTVSGNTIYF. In DNA form, the CDR3 reads TGTGCCATCAGTACCGGGACAGTGTCTGGAAACACCATATATTTT.

The chain couples TRBV7-9 to TRBJ1-2; 7 positions agree with TRBD1. This CDR3 contains 15 residues. Germline trimming cut 1 base from V and 1 base from J; bases unmatched to any gene: 3. CDR1 and CDR2 (germline): SEHNR, FQNEAQ (reference sequence). The CDR3 spells CASSLEQGLNYGYTF. As DNA, the CDR3 is TGTGCCAGCAGCTTAGAACAGGGGCTTAACTATGGCTACACCTTC.

This rearrangement joins TRBV6-5 to TRBJ2-7; D not certain. The CDR3 is 16 amino acids. Germline CDR1 MNHEY, CDR2 SVGAGI. The V and J ends lost 0 bases and 0 bases respectively, with 12 bases between them. The CDR3 DNA reads TGTGCCAGCAGTTACTCGATGCAGAAGAACTCCTACGAGCAGTACTTC. As protein: CASSYSMQKNSYEQYF.